Listed here is a single TCR beta chain. The antigen remains unidentified. Primers for the PCR totalled 60 Vbeta and 13 Jbeta. Profiled with immunoSEQ multiplex PCR; TCRdb holds only in-frame clones, not every one. Here the sample spans about 120,000 clones, over 70% being singletons. V shed 5 bases and J shed 0 bases, with 13 bases lying between them. CDR1 KGHSH and CDR2 LQKENI come from the germline V gene. The length of the CDR3 is 15 residues. This specimen comes from a study of cytomegalovirus exposure and HLA in healthy donors. Study-level results: A likely sequencing artifact accounted for one observed cluster of highly shared sequence variants. Common viral pathogens seemed, in a later analysis, to connect with several of the most significant clusters. Despite most TCR sequences being rare, some public TCRs occurred in many donors. Some V segments, including TRBV6-2 and TRBV6-3, were excluded as indistinguishable.

The material sequenced was PBMCs. This receptor was taken from a woman aged 40 to 55 in good health and CMV-seropositive. This chain joins TRBV18 and TRBJ1-1, with a weak D call TRBD1 (5 bases). The CDR3 nucleotides are TGTGCCAGCTCATCGACAGAGGAATTGAACACTGAAGCTTTCTTT. It encodes CASSSTEELNTEAFF.